The entry that follows covers one T cell receptor beta chain sequence. The antigen is undetermined. This sample is part of a study of cytomegalovirus exposure and HLA in healthy donors. Broader study findings: The classifier, whose performance was assessed in both the original and validation cohorts, reportedly diagnosed cytomegalovirus status with high specificity and sensitivity. In a later analysis, common viral pathogens appeared linked to several of the most significant clusters.

This PCR relied on a set of 60 Vbeta primers and 13 Jbeta primers. Generated by immunoSEQ multiplex PCR, the TCRdb table keeps only in-frame clones and is missing some. The profile shows roughly 100,000 clones, 55% to 70% of them singletons. What was sequenced was PBMCs. The TCR comes from a boy younger than 18 in good health and CMV-seropositive.

The CDR3, as DNA: TGTGCCAGCAGCTCGGGGGTATGGACTGGAAACACCATATATTTT. It specifies CASSSGVWTGNTIYF. The chain combines TRBV14 with TRBJ1-3; the D gene is possibly TRBD1 (5 bases). Trimming left V 5 bases short and J 2 bases short, with 13 bases between. The CDR3 sequence is 15 residues long. Germline CDR1 is SGHDN and CDR2 is FVKESK.